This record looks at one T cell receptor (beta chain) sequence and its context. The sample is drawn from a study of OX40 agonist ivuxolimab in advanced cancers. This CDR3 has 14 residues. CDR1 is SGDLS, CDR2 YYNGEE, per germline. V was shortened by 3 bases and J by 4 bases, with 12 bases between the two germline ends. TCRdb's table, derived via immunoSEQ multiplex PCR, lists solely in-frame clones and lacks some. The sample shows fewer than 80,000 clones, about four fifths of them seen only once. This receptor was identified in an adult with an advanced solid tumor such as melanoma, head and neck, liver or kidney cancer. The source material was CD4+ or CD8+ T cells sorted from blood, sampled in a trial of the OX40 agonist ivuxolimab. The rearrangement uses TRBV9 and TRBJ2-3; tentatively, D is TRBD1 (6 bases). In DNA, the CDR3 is TGTGCCAGCAGCGCGGACAGCACCCCAGATACGCAGTATTTT. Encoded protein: CASSADSTPDTQYF.